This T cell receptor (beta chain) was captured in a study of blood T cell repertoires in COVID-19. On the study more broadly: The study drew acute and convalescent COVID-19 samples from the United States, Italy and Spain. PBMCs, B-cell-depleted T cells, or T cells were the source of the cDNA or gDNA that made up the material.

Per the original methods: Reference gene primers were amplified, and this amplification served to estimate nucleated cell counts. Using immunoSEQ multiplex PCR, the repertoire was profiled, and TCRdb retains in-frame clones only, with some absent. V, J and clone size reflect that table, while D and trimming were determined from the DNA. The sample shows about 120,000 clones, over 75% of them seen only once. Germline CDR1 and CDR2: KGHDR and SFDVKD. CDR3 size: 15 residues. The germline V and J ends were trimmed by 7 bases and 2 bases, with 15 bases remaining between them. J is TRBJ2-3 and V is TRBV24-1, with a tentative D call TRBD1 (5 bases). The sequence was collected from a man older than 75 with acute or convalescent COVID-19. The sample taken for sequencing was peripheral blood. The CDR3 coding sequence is TGTGCCACCAGGAACCCCCCAGGGCCCACAGATACGCAGTATTTT. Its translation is CATRNPPGPTDTQYF.